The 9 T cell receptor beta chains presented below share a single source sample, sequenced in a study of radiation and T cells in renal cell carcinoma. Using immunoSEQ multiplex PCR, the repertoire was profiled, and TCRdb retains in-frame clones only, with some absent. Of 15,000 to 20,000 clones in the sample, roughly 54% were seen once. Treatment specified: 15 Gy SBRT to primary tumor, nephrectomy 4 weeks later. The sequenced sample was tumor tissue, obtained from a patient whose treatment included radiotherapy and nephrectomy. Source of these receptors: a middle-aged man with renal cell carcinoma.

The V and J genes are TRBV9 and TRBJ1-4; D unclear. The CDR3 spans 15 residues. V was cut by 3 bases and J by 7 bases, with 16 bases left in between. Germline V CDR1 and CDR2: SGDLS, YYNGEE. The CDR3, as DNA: TGTGCCAGCAGCGACGTCGCGGTAGGGTCTGAAAAACTGTTTTTT. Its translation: CASSDVAVGSEKLFF.

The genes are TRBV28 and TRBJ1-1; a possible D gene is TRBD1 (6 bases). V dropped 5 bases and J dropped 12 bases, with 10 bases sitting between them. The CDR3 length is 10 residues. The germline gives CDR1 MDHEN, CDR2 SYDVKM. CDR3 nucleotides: TGTGCCAGCAGTACAGGGAAGTCTTTCTTT. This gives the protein CASSTGKSFF.

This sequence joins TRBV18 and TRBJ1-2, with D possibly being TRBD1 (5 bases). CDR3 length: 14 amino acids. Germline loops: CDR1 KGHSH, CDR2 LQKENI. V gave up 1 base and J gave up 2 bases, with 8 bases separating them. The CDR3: CASSPRSGNYGYTF. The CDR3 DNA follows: TGTGCCAGCTCACCACGATCAGGGAACTATGGCTACACCTTC.

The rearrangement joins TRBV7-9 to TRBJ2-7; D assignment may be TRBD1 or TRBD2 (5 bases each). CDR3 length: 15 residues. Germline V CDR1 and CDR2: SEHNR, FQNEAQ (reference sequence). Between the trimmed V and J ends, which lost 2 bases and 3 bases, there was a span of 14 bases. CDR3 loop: CASSLSWDEDYEQYF. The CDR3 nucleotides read TGTGCCAGCAGCTTAAGTTGGGACGAAGACTACGAGCAGTACTTC.

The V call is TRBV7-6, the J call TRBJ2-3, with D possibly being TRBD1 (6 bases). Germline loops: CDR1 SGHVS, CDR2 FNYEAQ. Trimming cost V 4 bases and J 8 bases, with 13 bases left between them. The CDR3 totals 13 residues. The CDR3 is CASSSQGPGTQYF. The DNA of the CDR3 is TGTGCCAGCAGCTCGCAGGGGCCTGGTACGCAGTATTTT. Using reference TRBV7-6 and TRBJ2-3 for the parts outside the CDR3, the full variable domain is GAGVSQSPRYKVTKRGQDVALRCDPISGHVSLYWYRQALGQGPEFLTYFNYEAQQDKSGLPNDRFSAERPEGSISTLTIQRTEQRDSAMYRCASSSQGPGTQYFGPGTRLTVL.

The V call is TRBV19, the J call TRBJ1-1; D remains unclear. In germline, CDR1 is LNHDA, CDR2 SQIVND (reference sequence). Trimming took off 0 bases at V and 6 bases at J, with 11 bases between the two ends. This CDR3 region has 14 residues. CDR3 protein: CASSIDRSFSEAFF. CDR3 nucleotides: TGTGCCAGTAGTATAGATCGATCTTTCTCTGAAGCTTTCTTT.

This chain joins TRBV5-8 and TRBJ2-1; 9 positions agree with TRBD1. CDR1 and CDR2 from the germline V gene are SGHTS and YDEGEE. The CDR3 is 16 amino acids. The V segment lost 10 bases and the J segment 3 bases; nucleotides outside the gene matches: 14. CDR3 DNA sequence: TGTGCCGGGGACAGGGTGAGGGATCTCTACTACAATGAGCAGTTCTTC. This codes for CAGDRVRDLYYNEQFF.

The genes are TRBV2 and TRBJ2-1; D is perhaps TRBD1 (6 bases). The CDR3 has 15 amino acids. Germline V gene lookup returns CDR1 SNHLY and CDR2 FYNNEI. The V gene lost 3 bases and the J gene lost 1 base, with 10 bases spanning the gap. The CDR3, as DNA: TGTGCCAGCAGTGAGTTGGGGGCTTCCTACAATGAGCAGTTCTTC. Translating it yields CASSELGASYNEQFF.

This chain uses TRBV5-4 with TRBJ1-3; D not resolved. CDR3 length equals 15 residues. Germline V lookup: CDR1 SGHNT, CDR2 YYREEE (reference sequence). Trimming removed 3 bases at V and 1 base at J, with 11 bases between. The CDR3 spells CASSSDWISGNTIYF. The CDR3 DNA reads TGTGCCAGCAGCTCGGACTGGATATCTGGAAACACCATATATTTT.